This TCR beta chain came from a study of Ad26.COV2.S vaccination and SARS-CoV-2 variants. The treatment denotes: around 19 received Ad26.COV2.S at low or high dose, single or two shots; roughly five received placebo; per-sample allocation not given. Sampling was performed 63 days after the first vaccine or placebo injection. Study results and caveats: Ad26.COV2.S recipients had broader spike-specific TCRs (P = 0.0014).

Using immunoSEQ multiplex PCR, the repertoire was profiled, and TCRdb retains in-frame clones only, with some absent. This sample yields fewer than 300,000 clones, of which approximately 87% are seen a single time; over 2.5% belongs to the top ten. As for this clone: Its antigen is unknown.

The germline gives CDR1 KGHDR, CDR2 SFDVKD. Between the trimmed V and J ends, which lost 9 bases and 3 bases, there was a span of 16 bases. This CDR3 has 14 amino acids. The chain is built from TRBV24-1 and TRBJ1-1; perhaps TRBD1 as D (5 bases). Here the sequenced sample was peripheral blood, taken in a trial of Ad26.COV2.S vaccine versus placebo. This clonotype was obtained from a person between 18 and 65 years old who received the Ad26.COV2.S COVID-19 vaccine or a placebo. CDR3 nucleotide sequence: TGTGCCACCCGCATGGGACGGTTAGACACTGAAGCTTTCTTT. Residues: CATRMGRLDTEAFF.